This T cell receptor beta chain was recorded in a study of beta chain features in type 1 diabetes. On the study more broadly: There were approximately 100,000,000 sorted cells examined across all samples.

A few counts support this clone. As every portion of the isolated RNA was reverse transcribed, the sequencing read expressed TCRB transcripts. The repertoire was sequenced with immunoSEQ multiplex PCR; TCRdb's copy has only in-frame clones and lacks some. The sample yields some 240,000 clones, 9.5% to 13% seen once. The germline gives CDR1 GTSNPN, CDR2 SVGIG (reference sequence). Unmatched junction bases numbered 4, after V lost 6 bases and J lost 5 bases. The CDR3 is made up of 12 amino acids. Material for sequencing was central memory CD4+ T cells from blood. The chain uses TRBV30 and TRBJ2-5, with 9 bases identical to TRBD1. This receptor was obtained from a young man in good health. CDR3 coding DNA: TGTGCCTGTTGGACAGGGGAGGAGACCCAGTACTTC. Protein sequence: CACWTGEETQYF.